Shown below are 10 T cell receptor beta chains from a single sample sequenced in a study of beta chain features in type 1 diabetes. The entirety of the isolated RNA underwent reverse transcription, so expressed TCRB transcripts were sequenced. Libraries were prepared by immunoSEQ multiplex PCR; TCRdb keeps only in-frame clonotypes and omits some of them. The data contain around 400,000 clones, about 14% of them singletons. Sequences were obtained from naive CD4+ T cells from blood. These receptors originate from a woman aged 18-30 years in good health.

The rearrangement uses TRBV23-1 and TRBJ1-5; 10 positions agree with TRBD1. TRBV23-1 is identified as an open reading frame with a role that is uncertain. CDR3 size: 20 residues. V was clipped by 3 bases and J by 0 bases; unmatched bases: 14. CDR3 bases: TGCGCCAGCAGTCATCCCGGGACAGGGGTTTCACCGCATAGCAATCAGCCCCAGCATTTT. Protein sequence: CASSHPGTGVSPHSNQPQHF.

The rearrangement uses TRBV5-4 and TRBJ2-1; 8 bases line up with TRBD2. CDR1 SGHNT and CDR2 YYREEE come from the germline V gene (reference sequence). Trimming took 0 bases from V and 4 from J; bases not matched to a gene: 3. This CDR3 has 15 residues. The CDR3 sequence: CASSLGLAQYNEQFF. The CDR3 DNA follows: TGTGCCAGCAGCTTGGGACTAGCGCAGTACAATGAGCAGTTCTTC. Filled out from reference TRBV5-4 and TRBJ2-1, the complete variable domain reads ETGVTQSPTHLIKTRGQQVTLRCSSQSGHNTVSWYQQALGQGPQFIFQYYREEENGRGNFPPRFSGLQFPNYSSELNVNALELDDSALYLCASSLGLAQYNEQFFGPGTRLTVL.

A few counts support this clone. The chain recombines TRBV7-6 with TRBJ2-6; TRBD2 is a possible D gene (5 bases). The V gene lost 4 bases and the J gene lost 2 bases, with 12 bases spanning the gap. The CDR3 is made up of 16 amino acids. Germline V gives CDR1 SGHVS, CDR2 FNYEAQ. CDR3 amino acids: CASSSRGGAGANVLTF. The CDR3 DNA reads as TGTGCCAGCAGCTCCCGCGGAGGTGCTGGGGCCAACGTCCTGACTTTC.

V usage is TRBV28 and J usage is TRBJ2-7; TRBD2 matches 11 bases. Unmatched junction bases numbered 6, after V lost 5 bases and J lost 0 bases. Germline loops: CDR1 MDHEN, CDR2 SYDVKM. The CDR3 runs 16 residues. The CDR3 DNA sequence: TGTGCCAGCAGTGTTCTAGCGGGAGGTCGCTCCTACGAGCAGTACTTC. Translated: CASSVLAGGRSYEQYF.

This chain joins TRBV28 and TRBJ2-5; D uncertain. The CDR3 covers 13 residues. CDR1 and CDR2 (germline): MDHEN, SYDVKM. V gave up 6 bases and J gave up 0 bases, with 8 bases separating them. CDR3 nucleotide sequence: TGTGCCAGCAGCTTCCCGTACCAAGAGACCCAGTACTTC. It is translated as CASSFPYQETQYF.

The genes are TRBV29-1 and TRBJ2-7, with D possibly TRBD2 on 6 matching bases. The CDR3 covers 13 residues. Germline V CDR1 and CDR2: SQVTM, ANQGSEA. The ends were cut back, 2 bases at V and 11 bases at J, with 19 bases in the middle. The CDR3 DNA reads TGCAGCGTTGAACTAGGTAACGGTGGAGGGAAGTACTTC. Protein: CSVELGNGGGKYF.

The chain links TRBV30 to TRBJ2-7; the match to TRBD2 covers 8 bases. The CDR3 has 15 residues. Unmatched junction bases numbered 12, after V lost 5 bases and J lost 3 bases. Germline V gene sequence: CDR1 GTSNPN, CDR2 SVGIG (reference sequence). CDR3 in amino acids: CAWARHSGKVYEQYF. CDR3 nucleotide sequence: TGTGCCTGGGCACGACATAGCGGGAAGGTCTACGAGCAGTACTTC.

This clone has just a few counts. The rearrangement uses TRBV20-1 and TRBJ2-2; no clear D gene. The CDR3 covers 11 residues. The germline V gene encodes CDR1 DFQATT and CDR2 SNEGSKA (reference sequence). V dropped 7 bases and J dropped 0 bases, with 3 bases sitting between them. The CDR3 loop is CSVTNTGELFF. Here the CDR3 DNA reads TGCAGTGTAACGAACACCGGGGAGCTGTTTTTT.

The CDR3 DNA reads TGTGCCAGTATCCCCCGGGTAGCGGGAGAAACCGGGGAGCTGTTTTTT. Translated: CASIPRVAGETGELFF. This sequence joins TRBV19 and TRBJ2-2; 9 bases map to TRBD2. V shed 7 bases, J shed 5 bases, and the junction held 11 bases outside the gene matches. This CDR3 spans 16 amino acids. Germline V gene lookup returns CDR1 LNHDA and CDR2 SQIVND (reference sequence). The whole variable domain, remainder taken from reference TRBV19 and TRBJ2-2, is DGGITQSPKYLFRKEGQNVTLSCEQNLNHDAMYWYRQDPGQGLRLIYYSQIVNDFQKGDIAEGYSVSREKKESFPLTVTSAQKNPTAFYLCASIPRVAGETGELFFGEGSRLTVL.

The J gene is TRBJ2-7, the V gene TRBV2; D gene unclear. CDR1 is SNHLY and CDR2 is FYNNEI in the germline V gene. Trimming left V 1 base short and J 6 bases short, with 7 bases between. CDR3 length equals 12 residues. The CDR3 nucleotides read TGTGCCAGCAGTGAAGTTCTCGTCGAGCAGTACTTC. Amino acid sequence: CASSEVLVEQYF.